The 5 T cell receptor beta chains given below trace back to one sample, sequenced in a study of blood T cell repertoires in COVID-19. Data came from immunoSEQ multiplex PCR; TCRdb stores just in-frame clones and leaves some out. The sample consists of 60,000 to 65,000 clones, 75% to 85% of them appearing once. The sequenced material came from peripheral blood. The source of these receptors is a human donor in a cohort sampled during active COVID-19.

In its sample, this clone was seen a few times. The chain uses TRBV5-4 and TRBJ1-5; maybe TRBD1 (5 bases). Trimming pared 3 bases from V and 7 bases from J, leaving 8 bases between. CDR1 is SGHNT and CDR2 is YYREEE in the germline V gene (reference sequence). This CDR3 is built from 12 residues. The CDR3 protein is CASSWRDQPQHF. The CDR3, as DNA: TGTGCCAGCAGCTGGCGGGACCAGCCCCAGCATTTT.

This chain links TRBV10-3 with TRBJ2-7; TRBD2 matches 11 bases. The CDR3 has 15 amino acids. With 3 bases clipped from V and 7 bases from J, the junction kept 8 bases outside the gene matches. Germline V gene sequence: CDR1 ENHRY, CDR2 SYGVKD. The CDR3 reads CAISDSLAGEREQYF. In nucleotides, the CDR3 is TGTGCCATCAGTGACTCACTAGCGGGAGAGCGGGAGCAGTACTTC.

CDR3 sequence: CAWSGQGGQPQHF. The CDR3 nucleotides are TGTGCCTGGAGTGGACAGGGAGGACAGCCCCAGCATTTT. The rearrangement uses TRBV30 and TRBJ1-5; 7 positions agree with TRBD1. After removal of 1 base from V and 7 bases from J, the junction contained 4 bases not matched to a gene. Germline CDR1 reads GTSNPN; CDR2 reads SVGIG (reference sequence). The length of the CDR3 is 13 residues.

The chain employs TRBV14 and TRBJ1-1; D is uncertain. V lost 4 bases and J 11 bases, leaving 17 bases between the germline ends. CDR1 is SGHDN and CDR2 is FVKESK in the germline V gene. The CDR3 has 13 residues. The CDR3 protein is CASSPTGFGAAFF. CDR3 nucleotides: TGTGCCAGCAGCCCAACGGGATTTGGCGCGGCTTTCTTT. The full variable domain, with the rest looked up from reference TRBV14 and TRBJ1-1, is EAGVTQFPSHSVIEKGQTVTLRCDPISGHDNLYWYRRVMGKEIKFLLHFVKESKQDESGMPNNRFLAERTGGTYSTLKVQPAELEDSGVYFCASSPTGFGAAFFGQGTRLTVV.

The chain carries TRBV28 and TRBJ2-2; 9 bases agree with TRBD1. From germline, CDR1 is MDHEN and CDR2 SYDVKM. V was pared by 7 bases and J by 5 bases, with 5 bases of the junction left unmatched. The CDR3 has 14 amino acids. The CDR3 DNA is TGTGCCAGCACCGGGACAGGGTCGACCGGGGAGCTGTTTTTT. Its translation: CASTGTGSTGELFF. The whole variable domain, remainder taken from reference TRBV28 and TRBJ2-2, is DVKVTQSSRYLVKRTGEKVFLECVQDMDHENMFWYRQDPGLGLRLIYFSYDVKMKEKGDIPEGYSVSREKKERFSLILESASTNQTSMYLCASTGTGSTGELFFGEGSRLTVL.